This T cell receptor (beta chain) was recovered during a study of memory CD4+ T cells and cytomegalovirus serostatus. As for this clone: The target antigen is unknown.

The sort gate was single viable CD3+CD4+CD8-CD45RO+ cells for memory CD4+ T cells. Serum IgG to CMV pp150, pp28, p38 and p52 defined serostatus. The germline V gene has CDR1 LNHDA and CDR2 SQIVND (reference sequence). CDR3 length: 15 residues. V dropped 1 base and J dropped 0 bases, with 9 bases sitting between them. General study points: Each of approximately 73 CMV-associated TCRbeta sequences occurred in one to five individuals. Suggested: most of the CMV-linked TCR signature lies in CD4+ memory cells.

Sequencing used immunoSEQ multiplex PCR; TCRdb keeps in-frame clones, though not all of them. The sample has 50,000 or so clones, approximately 82% seen once. What was sequenced was memory CD4+ T cells from blood. The receptor comes from an adult in good health and CMV-seropositive. The chain carries TRBV19 and TRBJ1-2; D may be TRBD1 (5 bases). The chain's CDR3 is CASSIGDRANYGYTF. The CDR3 nucleotides read TGTGCCAGTAGTATAGGGGACCGGGCTAACTATGGCTACACCTTC.